This T cell receptor (beta chain) stems from a study of T cells after somatic rescue of genetic block. In germline, CDR1 is MNHEY, CDR2 SMNVEV (reference sequence). V was pared by 6 bases and J by 4 bases, with 10 bases of the junction left unmatched. CDR3 length equals 17 residues. Only in-frame clones appear in the TCRdb table, and some are missing; sequencing was by immunoSEQ multiplex PCR. The table has approximately 100,000 clones, over 80% seen once. The chain combines TRBV27 with TRBJ2-3, with 13 bases lining up with TRBD2. Sequencing was performed on peripheral blood mononuclear cells (PBMCs). The TCR comes from a woman aged 18-30 years. The CDR3 sequence is CASSPFGLAGAPDTQYF. DNA for the CDR3: TGTGCCAGCAGCCCATTCGGACTAGCGGGAGCCCCAGATACGCAGTATTTT.